What follows are 2 T cell receptor beta chains derived from one specimen sequenced in a study of cytotoxic CD8 clonotypes in ibrutinib-treated CLL. TCRdb's table, derived via immunoSEQ multiplex PCR, lists solely in-frame clones and lacks some. The table lists 28,000 or so clones, 62% of them singletons. Source: PBMCs, taken before ibrutinib treatment. The origin of the receptors is a human donor with chronic lymphocytic leukemia.

In nucleotides, the CDR3 is TGTGCCAGCAGCTTAGGGGGGCGAACTGAAGCTTTCTTT. Translating it yields CASSLGGRTEAFF. This chain uses TRBV7-9 with TRBJ1-1; a weak D match, TRBD1 (6 bases). Germline CDR1 reads SEHNR; CDR2 reads FQNEAQ (reference sequence). CDR3 size: 13 residues. With 1 base removed from V and 5 bases from J, the gap between germline ends came to 8 bases.

This chain connects TRBV7-2 to TRBJ1-2, with TRBD1 identical over 11 bases. The germline V gene encodes CDR1 SGHTA and CDR2 FQGNSA. The CDR3 totals 13 residues. J lost 8 bases, V lost 5 bases, and 4 bases had no gene match. The CDR3 here is CASSPGQGEGYTF. The CDR3 DNA follows: TGTGCCAGCAGCCCGGGACAGGGGGAGGGCTACACCTTC.